This is a list of T cell receptor beta chains from one sample in a study of T cell repertoires in cytomegalovirus infection. TCRdb re-analysed the reads in MiXCR, keeping a single row per CDR3 protein. In the table there are around 740,000 distinct CDR3 sequences, 35% to 45% of which are singletons. Sequencing was carried out using PBMCs. The origin of the receptors is a human donor in good health (CMV status not recorded). Some clones in this sample may be carry-over from other donors' samples. CDR3s include the opening cysteine and the closing phenylalanine or tryptophan. The D gene is left open where the match is weak. Where a row states a size, it is once, few, many or the class of an expanded clone; other rows omit it.

NA | TRBJ1-2 | TRBV11-2 | NA | CASSLENSQYGYTF | TGTGCCAGCAGCTTAGAGAACAGCCAATATGGCTACACCTTC
NA | TRBJ1-6 | TRBV27 | few | CASKWDGRNNSPLHF | TGTGCCAGCAAATGGGACGGGCGGAATAATTCACCCCTCCACTTT
NA | TRBJ1-5 | TRBV28 | NA | CASSWRGNSNQPQHF | TGTGCCAGCAGTTGGAGAGGGAATAGCAATCAGCCCCAGCATTTT
TRBD1 | TRBJ2-2 | TRBV28 | NA | CASSTPGQKTGELFF | TGTGCCAGCAGTACCCCGGGACAGAAAACCGGGGAGCTGTTTTTT
TRBD1 | TRBJ2-7 | TRBV28 | many | CASSDPGTGIDEQYF | TGTGCCAGCAGTGACCCAGGGACAGGGATCGACGAGCAGTACTTC
NA | TRBJ1-1 | TRBV6-8 | NA | CASSTVGGPTGAFF | TGTGCCAGCAGTACCGTCGGGGGTCCTACAGGAGCTTTCTTT
NA | TRBJ2-2 | TRBV5-1 | NA | CASSGRDSGAGELFF | TGCGCCAGCAGTGGGCGGGACAGTGGTGCCGGGGAGCTGTTTTTT
TRBD2 | TRBJ2-3 | TRBV7-9 | NA | CALPSGRADTQYF | TGTGCCCTTCCCAGCGGGAGAGCGGATACGCAGTATTTT
TRBD2 | TRBJ2-1 | TRBV6-6 | NA | CASTSMPGLARNKQFF | TGTGCCAGCACCTCAATGCCGGGACTAGCGCGCAACAAGCAGTTCTTC
TRBD2 | TRBJ2-7 | TRBV6-1 | NA | CASSELAARDQQYF | TGTGCCAGCAGTGAACTAGCGGCTAGGGACCAGCAGTACTTC
NA | TRBJ2-1 | TRBV28 | NA | CASSFGAAQFF | TGTGCCAGCAGTTTTGGGGCAGCACAGTTCTTC
NA | TRBJ2-3 | TRBV30 | NA | CAWILGASTDTQYF | TGTGCCTGGATTCTGGGAGCTAGCACAGATACGCAGTATTTT
TRBD2 | TRBJ2-4 | TRBV6-5 | few | CASSPPTSRNIQYF | TGTGCCAGCAGTCCCCCGACTAGCAGAAACATTCAGTACTTC
NA | TRBJ2-4 | TRBV20-1 | NA | CSASEAIQYF | TGCAGTGCTAGCGAGGCCATTCAGTACTTC
NA | TRBJ2-7 | TRBV28 | many | CASSLFSEQYF | TGTGCCAGCAGTTTATTTTCCGAGCAGTACTTC
TRBD2 | TRBJ2-1 | TRBV7-9 | few | CASSRLAGGNEQFF | TGTGCCAGCAGCCGTCTAGCGGGAGGTAATGAGCAGTTCTTC
NA | TRBJ2-4 | TRBV12-3/TRBV12-4 | NA | CASSEGKNIQYF | TGTGCCAGCAGCGAGGGCAAAAACATTCAGTACTTC
NA | TRBJ1-3 | TRBV19 | NA | CASSMGLAGNTIYF | TGTGCCAGTAGTATGGGACTTGCTGGAAACACCATATATTTT
NA | TRBJ2-5 | TRBV28 | NA | CASSSPGQNQETQYF | TGTGCCAGCAGTTCGCCCGGACAGAACCAAGAGACCCAGTACTTC
NA | TRBJ1-2 | TRBV4-1 | few | CASSQGTGGHRTYGYTF | TGCGCCAGCAGCCAAGGAACGGGGGGACACCGGACCTATGGCTACACCTTC
TRBD1 | TRBJ1-2 | TRBV7-2 | NA | CASSPTGARYTF | TGTGCCAGCAGCCCTACAGGGGCCCGCTACACCTTC
NA | TRBJ1-3 | TRBV12-3/TRBV12-4 | NA | CASSQGDAYTISF | TGTGCCAGCAGCCAAGGGGATGCGTACACCATATCTTTT
NA | TRBJ2-2 | TRBV4-1 | NA | CAFGGLDTGELFF | TGCGCCTTCGGGGGGCTGGACACCGGGGAGCTGTTTTTT
NA | TRBJ1-2 | TRBV27 | few | CASRGASRGGYTF | TGTGCCAGCCGGGGGGCCAGCAGAGGTGGCTACACCTTC
NA | TRBJ1-5 | TRBV7-8 | few | CASSLLGVSQPQHF | TGTGCCAGCAGCTTACTGGGAGTAAGCCAGCCCCAGCATTTT
TRBD1 | TRBJ1-5 | TRBV20-1 | NA | CSARGDRGYNQPQHF | TGCAGTGCTAGAGGGGACAGGGGATACAATCAGCCCCAGCATTTT
NA | TRBJ1-3 | TRBV7-9 | NA | CASSLSGGTSGNTIYF | TGTGCCAGCAGCTTATCCGGCGGGACCTCTGGAAACACCATATATTTT
TRBD1 | TRBJ1-2 | TRBV4-1 | few | CASSQDPTRPGDRDGYTF | TGCGCCAGCAGCCAAGATCCTACCCGTCCGGGGGACAGGGACGGCTACACCTTC
TRBD1 | TRBJ1-6 | TRBV12-3/TRBV12-4 | few | CASSGQGTGSPLHF | TGTGCCAGCAGTGGACAGGGGACGGGTTCACCCCTCCACTTT
NA | TRBJ1-1 | TRBV29-1 | NA | CSVKGSLNTEAFF | TGCAGCGTTAAGGGGTCCCTTAACACTGAAGCTTTCTTT
NA | TRBJ1-1 | TRBV28 | NA | CASSPGGVATEACF | TGTGCCAGCAGCCCCGGTGGGGTAGCAACTGAAGCTTGCTTT
NA | TRBJ2-5 | TRBV6-1 | NA | CASRSGTQYF | TGTGCCAGCAGGAGTGGGACCCAGTACTTC
TRBD2 | TRBJ2-1 | TRBV7-8 | NA | CASSLGRFRLAVDSYNEQFF | TGTGCCAGCAGCTTAGGGCGGTTCCGACTAGCGGTCGACTCCTACAATGAGCAGTTCTTC
NA | TRBJ2-3 | TRBV5-6 | few | CASSLIYAGSRWGTNDTQYF | TGTGCCAGCAGCTTAATTTATGCCGGGAGCCGGTGGGGGACGAATGATACGCAGTATTTT
TRBD2 | TRBJ2-1 | TRBV4-1 | NA | CASSQDIAGSSYNEQFF | TGCGCCAGCAGCCAAGACATAGCGGGGTCCTCCTACAATGAGCAGTTCTTC
TRBD1 | TRBJ2-7 | TRBV27 | once | CASSPSAGTVAYEQYF | TGTGCCAGCAGTCCATCGGCCGGGACAGTCGCCTACGAGCAGTACTTC
NA | TRBJ1-1 | TRBV5-1 | NA | CASSLGFGRAFF | TGCGCCAGCAGCTTGGGTTTTGGGAGAGCTTTCTTT
TRBD1 | TRBJ1-1 | TRBV7-2 | many | CASSPRTGQGAYAFF | TGTGCCAGCAGCCCCAGGACCGGACAGGGGGCGTATGCTTTCTTT
TRBD2 | TRBJ2-3 | TRBV20-1 | few | CSANRRLAGGSDTQYF | TGCAGTGCCAACAGAAGACTAGCGGGGGGATCAGATACGCAGTATTTT
TRBD1 | TRBJ2-3 | TRBV5-3 | NA | CASSKNRGSDTQYF | TGTGCCAGCAGCAAAAACAGGGGGAGCGATACGCAGTATTTT
NA | TRBJ2-3 | TRBV25-1 | few | CASHRDSGTDTQYF | TGTGCCAGCCACCGAGACAGCGGCACAGATACGCAGTATTTT
TRBD2 | TRBJ2-4 | TRBV29-1 | few | CSVGLAEKNIQYF | TGCAGCGTGGGACTAGCGGAAAAAAACATTCAGTACTTC
NA | TRBJ2-3 | TRBV12-3/TRBV12-4 | few | CASSLGGRDTDTQYF | TGTGCCAGCAGTTTAGGTGGCAGGGACACAGATACGCAGTATTTT